This entry features one TCR beta chain sequence. Its specificity is not known. The record originates from a study of cytomegalovirus exposure and HLA in healthy donors. Study information: From HLA-typed donors, an early data release held around 80 million unique TCRs.

This PCR relied on a set of 60 Vbeta primers and 13 Jbeta primers. Original analysis: There were some 87 million unique TCR beta chains by a later count, and about 12 million of them were shared. TCRdb's table, derived via immunoSEQ multiplex PCR, lists solely in-frame clones and lacks some. V and J calls plus clone size are reproduced from that table; the DNA served to infer D and trimming. The sample includes under 150,000 clones, under 85% seen only once; the top ten take around 3.2%. The CDR3 extends over 11 amino acids. V was trimmed by 3 bases and J by 2 bases, leaving 4 bases between them. CDR1 and CDR2 from the germline V gene are GTSNPN and SVGIG (reference sequence). Whole-study findings and limits: In the analysis, some V segments, TRBV6-2 and TRBV6-3 included, were excluded as indistinguishable. On later analysis, the bulk of CMV-associated TCR beta chains appeared to be HLA-restricted.

The sequence came from a man in his thirties or forties in good health and CMV-seronegative. Material for sequencing was PBMCs. The rearrangement uses TRBV30 and TRBJ2-5; D is undetermined. This CDR3 is CAWREQETQYF. In DNA, the CDR3 is TGTGCCTGGAGGGAGCAAGAGACCCAGTACTTC.